These 10 T cell receptor beta chains originate from one sample sequenced in a study of response to subunit inactivated influenza vaccine. TCRdb reanalysed the RT-PCR reads using MiXCR and keeps one entry per CDR3 protein. The repertoire consists of a few hundred thousand distinct CDR3 sequences, with 20% to 25% occurring once and the leading ten covering around 9.6%. The sequenced sample was PBMCs from blood, obtained 21 months after vaccination. The source is a man between 50 and 69 years old who received an inactivated influenza vaccine.

The chain couples TRBV20-1 to TRBJ2-1, with TRBD2 matching over 15 bases. V lost 6 bases and J lost 4; bases outside the gene matches: 7. Germline CDR1 is DFQATT and CDR2 is SNEGSKA (reference sequence). This CDR3 spans 16 amino acids. In nucleotides, the CDR3 is TGCAGTGCGAACGGACTAGCGGGGGGGTTATACAATGAGCAGTTCTTC. Its translation is CSANGLAGGLYNEQFF.

V usage is TRBV20-1 and J usage is TRBJ2-3; TRBD2 agrees at 8 bases. Trimming removed 2 bases from V and 3 bases from J; junction bases left unmatched: 4. The CDR3 length is 14 residues. Germline CDR1 and CDR2: DFQATT and SNEGSKA (reference sequence). The CDR3 nucleotides read TGCAGTGCTAGATCGGGAGGGTGGACAGATACGCAGTATTTT. Translating gives CSARSGGWTDTQYF.

In its sample, this clonotype was seen a few times. The chain couples TRBV21-1 to TRBJ1-2; the table's D gene call, TRBD1, was not cross checked with the DNA. TRBV21-1 is given as a pseudogene. The CDR3 totals 19 residues. The CDR3, as DNA: TGTGCCAGCAGCAAAGCCCTTCCGGTAGATGCCAGGGATAGGAATGGCTACACCTTC. It yields the protein CASSKALPVDARDRNGYTF.

This clonotype was observed a handful of times. The chain carries TRBV28 and TRBJ2-1; 12 bases line up with TRBD2. Germline loops: CDR1 MDHEN, CDR2 SYDVKM. J lost 7 bases, V lost 4 bases, and 8 bases had no gene match. This CDR3 has 16 amino acids. CDR3 in DNA: TGTGCCAGCAGTTCCACCGGACTAGCGGGGCGGAATGAGCAGTTCTTC. Translated: CASSSTGLAGRNEQFF.

This chain uses TRBV7-9 with TRBJ2-5, with 15 positions matching TRBD2. The V and J ends lost 5 bases and 4 bases, in that order; junction bases with no gene match: 8. CDR1 is SEHNR and CDR2 is FQNEAQ in the germline V gene (reference sequence). This CDR3 comprises 17 residues. CDR3 nucleotides: TGTGCCAGCAGCCTGGGACTAGCGGGAGGCCTCCGAGAGACCCAGTACTTC. This sequence encodes CASSLGLAGGLRETQYF.

This chain connects TRBV11-1 to TRBJ2-7, with a tentative D call TRBD1 (6 bases). This CDR3 region has 15 residues. Germline V gives CDR1 SGHAT, CDR2 FQDESV (reference sequence). Deletions cut 5 bases from V and 6 bases from J, with 20 bases between. CDR3 DNA: TGTGCCAGCAGCCAACAAGGGGGACATGCTTTCGAGCAGTACTTC. Translating gives CASSQQGGHAFEQYF.

This chain links TRBV5-1 with TRBJ1-1; 7 bases align to TRBD1. The ends lost 5 bases at V and 2 bases at J; junction bases unmatched: 6. Germline V gene sequence: CDR1 SGHRS, CDR2 YFSETQ. The CDR3 has 14 residues. CDR3 in amino acids: CASRADRANTEAFF. CDR3 nucleotides: TGCGCCAGCAGGGCTGACAGGGCCAACACTGAAGCTTTCTTT.

A note on this clonotype: The junction differs from germline at one of its ends, possibly a read error. V and J are TRBV7-7 and TRBJ2-3; a weak D match, TRBD1 (6 bases). Looked up from germline, CDR1 is SSHAT and CDR2 is FNYEAQ (reference sequence). The CDR3 has 16 residues. CDR3: CASSLARWQGRDTQYF. CDR3 bases: TGTGCTAGCAGCTTAGCGCGGTGGCAGGGGCGAGATACGCAGTATTTT.

Only a few counts were recorded for this clonotype. The rearrangement joins TRBV5-6 to TRBJ2-3; D gene unclear. This CDR3 is built from 15 residues. V dropped 1 base and J dropped 0 bases, with 9 bases sitting between them. CDR1 is SGHDT and CDR2 is YYEEEE in the germline V gene. The CDR3 reads CASSLIVTSTDTQYF. DNA of the CDR3: TGTGCCAGCAGCTTGATCGTGACAAGCACAGATACGCAGTATTTT.

The CDR3 DNA reads as TGCGCCAGCAGCCCGCCCGGGACGGGGACGTCTTTCTCCACAGATACGCAGTATTTT. Translated, it gives CASSPPGTGTSFSTDTQYF. V is TRBV5-1 and J is TRBJ2-3; D tentatively fits TRBD1 or TRBD2 (5 bases each). The CDR3 runs 19 residues. Germline V gene sequence: CDR1 SGHRS, CDR2 YFSETQ. V was clipped by 4 bases and J by 2 bases, with 26 bases between them.